This note documents a single T cell receptor (beta chain) sequence. The treatment is: roughly 19 received Ad26.COV2.S at low or high dose, single or two shots; about 5 received placebo; per-sample allocation not given. At day 63 after the first vaccine or placebo injection, samples were drawn. In the vaccine, an Ad26 vector expressed the SARS-CoV-2 spike of the Wuhan strain. The record originates from a study of Ad26.COV2.S vaccination and SARS-CoV-2 variants. Study background: Intramuscular Ad26.COV2.S doses were given once or twice, 56 days apart.

Sequencing was performed with immunoSEQ multiplex PCR; in TCRdb, only in-frame clones are kept and a portion is missing. The table records fewer than 500,000 clones, around 90% of them present only once. The V gene end was trimmed by 4 bases and the J gene end by 1 base; junction bases not matched to a gene: 2. CDR3 size: 14 residues. The germline V gene has CDR1 LGHDT and CDR2 YNNKEL (reference sequence). Sample: peripheral blood, taken in a trial of Ad26.COV2.S vaccine versus placebo. The chain has TRBV3-1 (or the pseudogene TRBV3-2) and TRBJ2-3, with TRBD2 matching over 7 bases. This receptor was taken from a person between 18 and 65 years old who received the Ad26.COV2.S COVID-19 vaccine or a placebo. This chain's CDR3 is CASSRLAGTDTQYF. As DNA, the CDR3 is TGTGCCAGCAGCCGACTAGCAGGCACAGATACGCAGTATTTT.